This T cell receptor (beta chain) was captured by sequencing in a study of T cells in Graves' hyperthyroidism and ophthalmopathy (dated by TCRdb to the late 2010s). Regarding the study in general: Peripheral blood samples were taken at initial diagnosis, before any treatment was given. A discovery cohort of fewer than 110 patients, 43 with Graves' ophthalmopathy and about 58 with stable Graves' hyperthyroidism, was used to find distinguishing TCR V-J signatures. Prospective prediction of ophthalmopathy was tested in an independent validation cohort of 18 to 20 hyperthyroidism patients and 17 patients who later progressed to ophthalmopathy. For training and testing, the 100 or so patients in the discovery cohort were randomly divided in a 7:3 ratio. The study also compared thyroid tissue and blood T-cell repertoires from several Graves' hyperthyroidism patients. After sampling, hyperthyroidism patients received methimazole starting at 30 mg daily, and ophthalmopathy patients received high-dose intravenous methylprednisolone. The paper reports TCR Vbeta CDR3 sequencing of fewer than 150 peripheral blood samples: approximately 43 ophthalmopathy, around 80 hyperthyroidism and approximately 17 progressor patients. Overall results and qualifications from the work: In validation, the model predicted progression to ophthalmopathy a median of 6.5 months before onset, with approximately 71% sensitivity and roughly 72% specificity. Most expanded thyroid clonotypes (frequency above 0.001) were also detected in blood, suggesting blood repertoires may reflect thyroid immune responses. A 13 V-J signature model separated ophthalmopathy from stable hyperthyroidism, with around 90% sensitivity and 81.08% specificity in cross-validation and 80%/75% in testing. Sample size was not statistically predetermined, and investigators were not blinded to group allocation.

Ophthalmopathy patients had moderately to severely active disease, Clinical Activity Score of at least 3, NOSPECS grade of at least 4, and duration under 3 months. Any patient with an uncontrolled infection, another autoimmune disease, pregnancy or lactation was excluded. Clinical symptoms, serum thyroxine and TRAb, thyroid ultrasound, and orbital computed tomography formed the basis for the diagnoses. Ficoll-Paque density gradient centrifugation was used to isolate PBMCs from approximately 10 ml of fresh peripheral blood. Total RNA was extracted using Trizol reagent, and RNA quality was assessed on an Agilent 2100 Bioanalyzer. Amplification of TCR beta CDR3 regions was carried out from RNA transcripts. The TCR CDR3 was subjected to a first round of RT-PCR using the HTBI primer set and the Qiagen OneStep RT-PCR kit. A second multiplex PCR round built the libraries, followed by size selection and purification. The libraries were sequenced on an Illumina HiSeq2000 using paired-end 100 bp reads. Regarding the original processing steps: SOAPnuke was used to process the raw data, removing reads that contained adapters or uncalled bases, had a mean Phred below 15, or lacked an exact match to the constant primer or identifier. High-quality paired reads were merged using COPE v1.2.5, and each unique nucleotide sequence was defined as a clonotype. MiTCR v1.1 was used to align clonotypes to the IMGT TRBV, TRBD and TRBJ reference segments. The analysis included only V-J combinations with a frequency above 0.0001, which together covered approximately 99% of the repertoires. A TCS score was defined as the ratio between F50 (clonal expansion) and ExV (chaos), using BLOSUM62-based TCRdist between CDR3 peptides within each V-J. Welch's t-statistics and random forest reduced fewer than 550 V-J features to 13, which were used in a naive Bayes classifier (R e1071). TCRdb reran the public reads through fastp at Q25 and MiXCR, keeping productive beta chains. CDR3 protein sequences are deduplicated, and each keeps its most common genes and DNA. TCRdb's processing, not the authors' own work, is the source of the V and J calls. Here the sample has approximately 600,000 distinct CDR3 sequences; 11% to 15% occur a single time. Roughly 7% of the sample is taken by the ten largest.

Taken from the germline V gene, the CDR1 and CDR2 loops are SGHVS and FQNEAQ. Here V drops 0 bases and J drops 5 bases, and the junction holds 4 bases not matched to any gene. From the cysteine up to the phenylalanine, the CDR3 has a length of 16 residues. Just CDR3 DNA is preserved here, 48 bases in frame from base 1. In regard to this clonotype: Its target antigen remains unknown. No quality values exist for individual bases; no much larger clone is one base distant.

Recombination joined TRBV7-8 with TRBJ2-3; TRBD1 agrees with 11 junctional bases. The sequencing input was blood. This receptor was obtained from a woman aged 18-30 years with Graves' ophthalmopathy. CDR3 sequence: CASSLAGTGGEDTQYF. The DNA is TGTGCCAGCAGCTTAGCCGGGACAGGGGGAGAAGATACGCAGTATTTT.